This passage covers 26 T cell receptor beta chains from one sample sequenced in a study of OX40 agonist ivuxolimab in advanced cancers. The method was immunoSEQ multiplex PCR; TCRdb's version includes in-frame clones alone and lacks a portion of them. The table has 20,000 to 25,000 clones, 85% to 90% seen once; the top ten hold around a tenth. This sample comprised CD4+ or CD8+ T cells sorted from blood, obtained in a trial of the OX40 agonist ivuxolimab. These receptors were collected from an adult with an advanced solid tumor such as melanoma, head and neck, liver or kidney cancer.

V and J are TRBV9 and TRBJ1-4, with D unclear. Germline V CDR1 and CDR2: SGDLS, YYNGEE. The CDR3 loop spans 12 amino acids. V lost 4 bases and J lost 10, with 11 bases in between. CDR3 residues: CASSPNMGKLFF. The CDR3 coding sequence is TGTGCCAGCAGCCCAAACATGGGAAAACTGTTTTTT.

The CDR3 nucleotides read TGTGCCAGCAGCTTACAGGGAAGTATTAGGAATGAGCAGTTCTTC. This gives the protein CASSLQGSIRNEQFF. This chain uses TRBV5-8 with TRBJ2-1; D perhaps matches TRBD1 (6 bases). Germline V lookup: CDR1 SGHTS, CDR2 YDEGEE. V lost 2 bases to trimming and J lost 7 bases, with 16 bases between them. The CDR3 has 15 amino acids.

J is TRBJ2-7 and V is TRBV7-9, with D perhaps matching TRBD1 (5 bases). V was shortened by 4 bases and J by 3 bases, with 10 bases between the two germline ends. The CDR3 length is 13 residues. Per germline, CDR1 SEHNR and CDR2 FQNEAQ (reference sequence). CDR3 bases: TGTGCCAGCAGCTCCGGACAATTCTACGAGCAGTACTTC. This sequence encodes CASSSGQFYEQYF.

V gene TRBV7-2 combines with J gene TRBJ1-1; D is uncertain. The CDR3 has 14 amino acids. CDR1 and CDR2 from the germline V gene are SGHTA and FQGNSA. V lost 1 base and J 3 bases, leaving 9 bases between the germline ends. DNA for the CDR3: TGTGCCAGCAGCTTAGACACCCGAGACACTGAAGCTTTCTTT. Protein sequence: CASSLDTRDTEAFF.

As DNA, the CDR3 is TGCAGCGTTGAAGATCGTCGACAGGGGGGAGAGACCCAGTACTTC. Its translation: CSVEDRRQGGETQYF. The rearrangement uses TRBV29-1 and TRBJ2-5; 9 positions match TRBD1. J was trimmed by 4 bases and V by 0 bases; bases with no gene match: 6. The germline V gene has CDR1 SQVTM and CDR2 ANQGSEA. The CDR3 runs to 15 residues.

As DNA, the CDR3 is TGTGCCAGTAGTATAGGGTTCTCTGGGGCCAACGTCCTGACTTTC. Translating it yields CASSIGFSGANVLTF. This sequence joins TRBV19 and TRBJ2-6, with D unclear. This CDR3 has 15 residues. The V and J ends lost 1 base and 0 bases respectively, with 4 bases between them. Germline loops: CDR1 LNHDA, CDR2 SQIVND (reference sequence).

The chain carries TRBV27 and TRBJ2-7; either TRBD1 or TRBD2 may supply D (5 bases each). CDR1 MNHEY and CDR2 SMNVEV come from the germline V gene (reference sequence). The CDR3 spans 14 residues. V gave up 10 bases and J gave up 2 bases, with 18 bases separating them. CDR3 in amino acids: CAIRKGRIPYEQYF. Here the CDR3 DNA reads TGTGCCATCAGAAAGGGACGAATACCCTACGAGCAGTACTTC.

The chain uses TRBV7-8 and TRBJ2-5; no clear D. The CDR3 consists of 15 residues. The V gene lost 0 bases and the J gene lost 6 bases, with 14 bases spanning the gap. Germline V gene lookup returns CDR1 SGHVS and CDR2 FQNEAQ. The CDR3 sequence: CASSLAGFVGKTQYF. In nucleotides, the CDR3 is TGTGCCAGCAGCTTAGCGGGTTTTGTTGGGAAGACCCAGTACTTC.

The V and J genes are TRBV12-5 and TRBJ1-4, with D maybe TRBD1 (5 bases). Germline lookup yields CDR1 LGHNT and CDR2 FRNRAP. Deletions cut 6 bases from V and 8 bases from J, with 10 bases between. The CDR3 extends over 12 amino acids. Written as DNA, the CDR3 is TGTGCTAGTGGACTGACAGCGGAAAAACTGTTTTTT. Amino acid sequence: CASGLTAEKLFF.

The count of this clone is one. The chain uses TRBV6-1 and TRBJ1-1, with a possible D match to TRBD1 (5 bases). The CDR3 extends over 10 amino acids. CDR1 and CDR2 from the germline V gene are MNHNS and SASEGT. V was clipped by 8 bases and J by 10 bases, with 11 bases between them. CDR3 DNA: TGTGCCAGCTCAGGGTATGGAGCTTTCTTT. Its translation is CASSGYGAFF.

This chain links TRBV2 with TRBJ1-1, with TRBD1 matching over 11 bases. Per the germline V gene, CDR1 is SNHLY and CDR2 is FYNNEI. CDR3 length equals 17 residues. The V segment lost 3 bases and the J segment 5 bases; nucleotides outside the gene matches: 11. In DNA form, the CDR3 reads TGTGCCAGCAGTGAGGGTAGGGGACAGGGGGGCAGGACTGAAGCTTTCTTT. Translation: CASSEGRGQGGRTEAFF.

The DNA of the CDR3 is TGCGCCAGCAGCTTGGATATGGCTAGCGGAGCCTACGAGCAGTACTTC. The encoded protein is CASSLDMASGAYEQYF. This chain connects TRBV4-1 to TRBJ2-7; TRBD2 agrees at 7 bases. Germline values: CDR1 MGHRA, CDR2 YSYEKL. The CDR3 has 16 residues. V was pared by 5 bases and J by 2 bases, with 12 bases of the junction left unmatched.

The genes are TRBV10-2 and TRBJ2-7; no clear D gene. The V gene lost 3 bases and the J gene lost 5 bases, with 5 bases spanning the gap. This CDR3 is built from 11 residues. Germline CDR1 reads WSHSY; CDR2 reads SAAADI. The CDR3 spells CASSEGHEQYF. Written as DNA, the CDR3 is TGCGCCAGCAGTGAAGGGCACGAGCAGTACTTC.

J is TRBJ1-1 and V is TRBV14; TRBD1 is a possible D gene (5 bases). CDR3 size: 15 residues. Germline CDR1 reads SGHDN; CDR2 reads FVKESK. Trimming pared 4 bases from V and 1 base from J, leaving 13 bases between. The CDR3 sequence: CASSPSGRGNTEAFF. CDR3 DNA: TGTGCCAGCAGCCCTTCGGGACGGGGGAACACTGAAGCTTTCTTT. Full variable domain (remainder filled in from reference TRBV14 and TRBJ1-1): EAGVTQFPSHSVIEKGQTVTLRCDPISGHDNLYWYRRVMGKEIKFLLHFVKESKQDESGMPNNRFLAERTGGTYSTLKVQPAELEDSGVYFCASSPSGRGNTEAFFGQGTRLTVV.

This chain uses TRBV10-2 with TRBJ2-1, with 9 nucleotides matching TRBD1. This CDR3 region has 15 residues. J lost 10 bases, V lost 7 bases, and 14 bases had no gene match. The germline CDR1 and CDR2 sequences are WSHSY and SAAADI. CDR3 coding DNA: TGCGCCAGCACCTCCGGGACAGGGACGATCGGCGAGCAGTTCTTC. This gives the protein CASTSGTGTIGEQFF.

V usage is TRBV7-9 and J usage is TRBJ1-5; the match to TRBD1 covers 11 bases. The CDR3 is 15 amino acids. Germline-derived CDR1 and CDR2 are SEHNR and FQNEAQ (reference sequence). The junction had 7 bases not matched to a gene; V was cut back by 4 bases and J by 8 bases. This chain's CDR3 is CASSSSRTGGEPQHF. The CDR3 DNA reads TGTGCCAGCAGCTCCTCGAGGACAGGGGGCGAGCCCCAGCATTTT.

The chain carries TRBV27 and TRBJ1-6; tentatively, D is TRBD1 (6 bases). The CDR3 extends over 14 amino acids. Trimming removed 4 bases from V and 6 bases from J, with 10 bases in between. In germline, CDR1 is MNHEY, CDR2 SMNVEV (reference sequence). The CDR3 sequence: CASSWIGGNSPLHF. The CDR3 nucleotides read TGTGCCAGCAGTTGGATAGGGGGTAATTCACCCCTCCACTTT.

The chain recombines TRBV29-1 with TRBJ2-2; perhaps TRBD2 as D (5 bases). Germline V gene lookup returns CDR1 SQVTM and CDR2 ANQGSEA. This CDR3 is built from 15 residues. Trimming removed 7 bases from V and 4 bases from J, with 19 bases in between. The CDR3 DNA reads TGCAGCGCCAAGGCCGCGGGTTTGAGCACCGGGGAGCTGTTTTTT. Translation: CSAKAAGLSTGELFF.

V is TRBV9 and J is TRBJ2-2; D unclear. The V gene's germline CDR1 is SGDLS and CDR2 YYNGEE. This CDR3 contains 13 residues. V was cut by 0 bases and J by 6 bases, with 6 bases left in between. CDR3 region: CASSVDGAGELFF. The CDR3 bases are TGTGCCAGCAGCGTAGATGGAGCCGGGGAGCTGTTTTTT.

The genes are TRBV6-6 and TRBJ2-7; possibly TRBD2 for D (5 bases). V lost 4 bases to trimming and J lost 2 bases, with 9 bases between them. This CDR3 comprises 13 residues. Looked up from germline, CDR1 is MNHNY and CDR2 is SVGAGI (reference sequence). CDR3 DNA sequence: TGTGCCAGCAGTTCGGACGGGGCCTACGAGCAGTACTTC. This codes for CASSSDGAYEQYF.

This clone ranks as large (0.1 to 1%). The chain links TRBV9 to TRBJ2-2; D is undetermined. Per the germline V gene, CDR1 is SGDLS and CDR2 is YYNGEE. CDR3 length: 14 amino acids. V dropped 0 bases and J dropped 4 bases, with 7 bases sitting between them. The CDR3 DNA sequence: TGTGCCAGCAGCGTAGTCGGTTCCACCGGGGAGCTGTTTTTT. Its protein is CASSVVGSTGELFF.

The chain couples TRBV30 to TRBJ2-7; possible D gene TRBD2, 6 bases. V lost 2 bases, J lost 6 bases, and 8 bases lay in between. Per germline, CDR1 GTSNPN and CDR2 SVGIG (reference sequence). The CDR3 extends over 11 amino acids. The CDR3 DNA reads TGTGCCTGGAGTCCGGGGGTCGAGCAGTACTTC. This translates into CAWSPGVEQYF. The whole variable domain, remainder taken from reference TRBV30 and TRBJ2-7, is SQTIHQWPATLVQPVGSPLSLECTVEGTSNPNLYWYRQAAGRGLQLLFYSVGIGQISSEVPQNLSASRPQDRQFILSSKKLLLSDSGFYLCAWSPGVEQYFGPGTRLTVT.

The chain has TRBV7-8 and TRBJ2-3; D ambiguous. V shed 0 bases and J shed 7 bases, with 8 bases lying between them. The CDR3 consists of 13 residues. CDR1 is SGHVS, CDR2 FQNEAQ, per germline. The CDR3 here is CASSLAPPNTQYF. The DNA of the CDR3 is TGTGCCAGCAGCTTAGCGCCTCCTAATACGCAGTATTTT. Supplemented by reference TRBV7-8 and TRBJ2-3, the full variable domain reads GAGVSQSPRYKVAKRGQDVALRCDPISGHVSLFWYQQALGQGPEFLTYFQNEAQLDKSGLPSDRFFAERPEGSVSTLKIQRTQQEDSAVYLCASSLAPPNTQYFGPGTRLTVL.

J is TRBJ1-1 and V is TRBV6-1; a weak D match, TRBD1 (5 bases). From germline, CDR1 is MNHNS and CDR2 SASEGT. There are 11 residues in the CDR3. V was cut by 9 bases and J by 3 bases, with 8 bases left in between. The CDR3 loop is CASDRYTEAFF. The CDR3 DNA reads TGTGCCAGTGACAGATACACTGAAGCTTTCTTT.

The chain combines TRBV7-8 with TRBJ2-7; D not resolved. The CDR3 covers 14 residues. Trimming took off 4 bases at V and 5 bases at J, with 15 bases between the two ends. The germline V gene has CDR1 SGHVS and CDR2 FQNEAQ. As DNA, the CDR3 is TGTGCCAGCAGCTCGACGACTGCCCCTGACGAGCAGTACTTC. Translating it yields CASSSTTAPDEQYF.

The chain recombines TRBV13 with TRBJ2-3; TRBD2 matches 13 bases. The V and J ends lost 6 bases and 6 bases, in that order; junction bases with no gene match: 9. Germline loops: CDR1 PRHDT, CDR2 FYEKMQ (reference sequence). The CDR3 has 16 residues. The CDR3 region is CASREGLAGARDTQYF. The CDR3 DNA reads TGTGCCAGCAGAGAAGGACTAGCGGGGGCTAGGGATACGCAGTATTTT.